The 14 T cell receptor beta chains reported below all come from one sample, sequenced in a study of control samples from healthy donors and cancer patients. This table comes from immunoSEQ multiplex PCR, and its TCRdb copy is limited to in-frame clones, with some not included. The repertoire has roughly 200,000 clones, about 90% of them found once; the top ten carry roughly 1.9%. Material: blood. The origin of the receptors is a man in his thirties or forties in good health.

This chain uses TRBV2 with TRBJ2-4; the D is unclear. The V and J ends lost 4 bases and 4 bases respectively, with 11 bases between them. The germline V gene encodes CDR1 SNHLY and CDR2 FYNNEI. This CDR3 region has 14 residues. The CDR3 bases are TGTGCCAGCAGTGTCCGGGCATATAAAAACATTCAGTACTTC. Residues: CASSVRAYKNIQYF.

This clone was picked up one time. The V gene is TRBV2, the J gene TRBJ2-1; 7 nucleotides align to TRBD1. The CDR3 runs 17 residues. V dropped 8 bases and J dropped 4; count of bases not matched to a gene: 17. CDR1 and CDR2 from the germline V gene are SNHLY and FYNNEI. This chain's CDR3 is CASSLRTGRIEYNEQFF. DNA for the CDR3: TGTGCCAGCTCCTTACGGACAGGCCGAATTGAATACAATGAGCAGTTCTTC.

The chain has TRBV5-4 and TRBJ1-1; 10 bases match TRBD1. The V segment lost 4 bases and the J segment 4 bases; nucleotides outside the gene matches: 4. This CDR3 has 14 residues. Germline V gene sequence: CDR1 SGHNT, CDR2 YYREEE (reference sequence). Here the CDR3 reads CASSMTGGVTEAFF. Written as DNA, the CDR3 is TGTGCCAGCAGCATGACAGGGGGCGTCACTGAAGCTTTCTTT.

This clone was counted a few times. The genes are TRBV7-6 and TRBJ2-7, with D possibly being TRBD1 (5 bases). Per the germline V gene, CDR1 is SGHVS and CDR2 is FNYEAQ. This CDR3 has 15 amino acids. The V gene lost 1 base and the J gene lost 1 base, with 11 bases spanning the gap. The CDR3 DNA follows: TGTGCCAGCAGCTTAGAGGCAGGGTGGTCCTACGAGCAGTACTTC. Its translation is CASSLEAGWSYEQYF.

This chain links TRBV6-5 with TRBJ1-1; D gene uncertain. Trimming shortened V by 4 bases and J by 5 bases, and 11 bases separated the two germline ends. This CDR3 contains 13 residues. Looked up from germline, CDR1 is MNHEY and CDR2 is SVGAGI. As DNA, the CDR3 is TGTGCCAGCAGTTTCCATGACAAGACTGAAGCTTTCTTT. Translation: CASSFHDKTEAFF.

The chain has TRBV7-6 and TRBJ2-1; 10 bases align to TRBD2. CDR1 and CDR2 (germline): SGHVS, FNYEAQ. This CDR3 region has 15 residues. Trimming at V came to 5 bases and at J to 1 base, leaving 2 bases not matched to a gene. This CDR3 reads CASSPAGGSYNEQFF. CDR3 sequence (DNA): TGTGCCAGCAGCCCAGCGGGGGGGTCCTACAATGAGCAGTTCTTC. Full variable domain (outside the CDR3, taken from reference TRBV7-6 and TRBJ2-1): GAGVSQSPRYKVTKRGQDVALRCDPISGHVSLYWYRQALGQGPEFLTYFNYEAQQDKSGLPNDRFSAERPEGSISTLTIQRTEQRDSAMYRCASSPAGGSYNEQFFGPGTRLTVL.

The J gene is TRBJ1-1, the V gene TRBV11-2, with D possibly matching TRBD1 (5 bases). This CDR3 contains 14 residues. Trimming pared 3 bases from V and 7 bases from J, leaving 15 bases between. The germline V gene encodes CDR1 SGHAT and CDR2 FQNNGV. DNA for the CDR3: TGTGCCAGCAGCTTTTGGGCGGGGGGGGTTGAAGCTTTCTTT. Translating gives CASSFWAGGVEAFF. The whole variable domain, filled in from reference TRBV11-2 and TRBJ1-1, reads EAGVAQSPRYKIIEKRQSVAFWCNPISGHATLYWYQQILGQGPKLLIQFQNNGVVDDSQLPKDRFSAERLKGVDSTLKIQPAKLEDSAVYLCASSFWAGGVEAFFGQGTRLTVV.

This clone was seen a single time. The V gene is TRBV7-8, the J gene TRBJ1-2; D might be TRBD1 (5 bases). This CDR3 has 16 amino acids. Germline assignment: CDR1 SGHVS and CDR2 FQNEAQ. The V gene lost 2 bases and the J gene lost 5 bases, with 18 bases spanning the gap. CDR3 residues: CASSLSARGIGYGYTF. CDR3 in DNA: TGTGCCAGCAGCTTATCTGCGCGGGGGATTGGGTATGGCTACACCTTC.

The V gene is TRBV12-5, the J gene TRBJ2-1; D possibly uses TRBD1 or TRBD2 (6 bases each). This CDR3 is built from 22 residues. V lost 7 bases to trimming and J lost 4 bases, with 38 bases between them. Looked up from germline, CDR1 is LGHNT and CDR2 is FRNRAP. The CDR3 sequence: CASAQGLGTMWRDRVGYNEQFF. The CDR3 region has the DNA TGTGCTAGTGCTCAGGGACTCGGGACAATGTGGAGGGACCGGGTTGGATACAATGAGCAGTTCTTC.

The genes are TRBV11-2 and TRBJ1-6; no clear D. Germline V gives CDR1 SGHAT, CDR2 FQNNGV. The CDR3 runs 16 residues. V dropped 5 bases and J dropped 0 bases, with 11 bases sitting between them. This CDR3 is CASSLGANSYNSPLHF. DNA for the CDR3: TGTGCCAGCAGCCTAGGAGCAAACTCCTATAATTCACCCCTCCACTTT.

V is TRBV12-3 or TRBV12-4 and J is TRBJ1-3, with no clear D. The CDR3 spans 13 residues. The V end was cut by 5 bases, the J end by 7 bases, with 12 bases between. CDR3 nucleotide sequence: TGTGCCAGCAGTCTCCGGTTTTTTAACACCATATATTTT. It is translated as CASSLRFFNTIYF.

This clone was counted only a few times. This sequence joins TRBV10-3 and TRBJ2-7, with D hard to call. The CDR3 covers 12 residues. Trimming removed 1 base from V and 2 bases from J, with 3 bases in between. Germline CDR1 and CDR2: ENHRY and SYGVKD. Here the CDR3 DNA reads TGTGCCATCAGTGAGTGGACCTACGAGCAGTACTTC. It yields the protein CAISEWTYEQYF.

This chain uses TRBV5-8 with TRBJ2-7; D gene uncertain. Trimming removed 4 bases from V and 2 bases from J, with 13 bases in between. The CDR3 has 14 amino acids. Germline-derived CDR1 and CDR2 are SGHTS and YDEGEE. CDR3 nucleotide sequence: TGTGCCAGCAGCGACCTCTATGGCCCCTACGAGCAGTACTTC. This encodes CASSDLYGPYEQYF.

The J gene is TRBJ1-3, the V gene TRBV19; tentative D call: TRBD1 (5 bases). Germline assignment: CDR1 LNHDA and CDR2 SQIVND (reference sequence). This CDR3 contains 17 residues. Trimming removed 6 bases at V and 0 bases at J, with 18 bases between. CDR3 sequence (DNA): TGTGCCAGTAGACCCTCCGACTGGGGGGTCTCTGGAAACACCATATATTTT. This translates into CASRPSDWGVSGNTIYF. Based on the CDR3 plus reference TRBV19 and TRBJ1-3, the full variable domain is DGGITQSPKYLFRKEGQNVTLSCEQNLNHDAMYWYRQDPGQGLRLIYYSQIVNDFQKGDIAEGYSVSREKKESFPLTVTSAQKNPTAFYLCASRPSDWGVSGNTIYFGEGSWLTVV.